A single sample gave rise to the 11 T cell receptor beta chains below, sequenced in a study of blood T cells in healthy people across ages. The second PCR ran about 7 to 12 cycles with a sample-barcoded 5' primer and J-beta primers. TCRdb passed the 5' RACE reads through MiXCR, listing each CDR3 protein once. The profile shows about 1.4 million distinct CDR3 sequences, 45% to 70% of them singletons. The sequencing sample was made of blood. These receptors were taken from a man in his late teens or twenties in good health.

The chain uses TRBV29-1 and TRBJ2-1, with 12 bases that match TRBD2. The V gene end was trimmed by 6 bases and the J gene end by 2 bases; junction bases not matched to a gene: 11. The CDR3 sequence is 17 residues long. Germline values: CDR1 SQVTM, CDR2 ANQGSEA. The CDR3 DNA reads TGCAGCGTGACGAGACTAGCGGGAGTAGGGACCTACAATGAGCAGTTCTTC. The encoded protein is CSVTRLAGVGTYNEQFF.

The chain has TRBV20-1 and TRBJ1-5, with 8 bases identical to TRBD1. Trimming at V came to 5 bases and at J to 4 bases, leaving 13 bases not matched to a gene. Germline CDR1 and CDR2: DFQATT and SNEGSKA (reference sequence). This CDR3 has 16 residues. The CDR3 protein is CSAWASTGVGNQPQHF. The CDR3 DNA reads as TGCAGTGCTTGGGCGTCGACAGGGGTGGGTAATCAGCCCCAGCATTTT.

V is TRBV7-2 and J is TRBJ2-5; D is unresolved. The closer fit of TRBJ2-7 to the DNA end suggests the J call may be wrong. Germline loops: CDR1 SGHTA, CDR2 FQGNSA. CDR3 length equals 17 residues. For the CDR3, the DNA is TGTGCCAGCAGCTTAGGAGTGATAAGGGTTTTACCCGACGAGCAGTACTTC. Translating it yields CASSLGVIRVLPDEQYF.

The rearrangement uses TRBV20-1 and TRBJ2-1; 7 positions match TRBD1. With V trimmed by 3 bases and J by 7 bases, 18 bases remained unmatched. CDR1 and CDR2 from the germline V gene are DFQATT and SNEGSKA (reference sequence). This CDR3 is built from 17 residues. CDR3 nucleotide sequence: TGCAGTGCTAGTTCTCCAAACTTCATAGGGGGACAGAATGAGCAGTTCTTC. This codes for CSASSPNFIGGQNEQFF.

As regards this clonotype: The CDR3 ends on some other residue instead of the conserved phenylalanine or tryptophan, so this is likely a read error. The V gene is TRBV11-2, the J gene TRBJ2-3; 7 bases agree with TRBD2. The CDR3 runs 16 residues. Germline V gene lookup returns CDR1 SGHAT and CDR2 FQNNGV. V shed 1 base, J shed 1 base, and the junction held 5 bases outside the gene matches. The DNA of the CDR3 is TGTGCCAGCAGCTTAGTAATTGGGGGGGGCACAGATACGCAGTATGTT. Protein product: CASSLVIGGGTDTQYV.

The V gene is TRBV29-1, the J gene TRBJ2-3; D gene ambiguous. The CDR3 totals 12 residues. Germline values: CDR1 SQVTM, CDR2 ANQGSEA. Trimming removed 2 bases at V and 4 bases at J, with 7 bases between. CDR3 loop: CSVERAADTQYF. The CDR3 nucleotides are TGCAGCGTTGAACGTGCAGCAGATACGCAGTATTTT.

The CDR3 DNA is TGTGCCAGCAGAACTCAGGGCCACACTGAAGCTTTCTTT. Amino acids: CASRTQGHTEAFF. The gene calls are TRBV28 and TRBJ1-1, with a possible D match to TRBD1 (5 bases). Trimming removed 6 bases from V and 3 bases from J, with 11 bases in between. Germline CDR1 reads MDHEN; CDR2 reads SYDVKM. The CDR3 extends over 13 amino acids.

The V call is TRBV21-1, the J call TRBJ2-6; the DNA was not used to check the table's D call, TRBD1. TRBV21-1 is listed as a pseudogene. CDR3 length: 16 amino acids. CDR3 coding DNA: TGTGCCAGCAGCTCTTTGTTGGGGCCTGGGGCCAACGTCCTGACTTTC. Translating it yields CASSSLLGPGANVLTF.

CDR3 sequence (DNA): TGTGCCAGCAGTTCGGACAGGTCTCAGCCCCAGCATTTT. Protein: CASSSDRSQPQHF. This sequence joins TRBV12-3 or TRBV12-4 and TRBJ1-5, with TRBD1 matching over 7 bases. Trimming took 4 bases from V and 6 from J; bases not matched to a gene: 3. CDR3 length equals 13 residues.

V gene TRBV5-1 combines with J gene TRBJ2-3, with a weak D call TRBD1 (5 bases). The V gene lost 6 bases and the J gene lost 0 bases, with 17 bases spanning the gap. This CDR3 comprises 16 residues. Germline CDR1 reads SGHRS; CDR2 reads YFSETQ. DNA for the CDR3: TGCGCCAGCACCTGGGGCAGCTATTCTAGCACAGATACGCAGTATTTT. This codes for CASTWGSYSSTDTQYF.

The rearrangement links TRBV20-1 to TRBJ1-5; 8 nucleotides line up with TRBD1. V lost 6 bases to trimming and J lost 2 bases; unmatched junction nucleotides: 3. The CDR3 covers 13 residues. Germline V CDR1 and CDR2: DFQATT, SNEGSKA (reference sequence). The CDR3 sequence: CSADRGGNQPQHF. Written as DNA, the CDR3 is TGCAGTGCCGACAGGGGTGGCAATCAGCCCCAGCATTTT.